Below, 3 T cell receptor beta chains from the same sample are listed, as sequenced in a study of cytomegalovirus exposure and HLA in healthy donors. The PCR had 60 Vbeta and 13 Jbeta primers. Repertoires were generated with immunoSEQ multiplex PCR, while TCRdb's copy carries only in-frame clones and drops some. This listing includes 140,000 to 150,000 clones. Sequenced: PBMCs. The receptors come from a woman aged 45-59 years in good health and CMV-seronegative.

The chain joins TRBV28 to TRBJ1-2; tentatively, D is TRBD1 (6 bases). The CDR3 spans 13 residues. Germline V gene lookup returns CDR1 MDHEN and CDR2 SYDVKM. Trimming stripped 7 bases from V and 8 bases from J, with 17 bases between. CDR3 sequence (DNA): TGTGCCAGCATCTCCCCGGGCGGGGGCGGCTACACCTTC. This sequence encodes CASISPGGGGYTF.

The chain's CDR3 is CASSYGLAGGETQYF. Written as DNA, the CDR3 is TGTGCCAGCAGCTACGGACTAGCGGGGGGGGAGACCCAGTACTTC. The V gene is TRBV7-2, the J gene TRBJ2-5, with 15 bases aligning to TRBD2. V shed 4 bases, J shed 5 bases, and the junction held 2 bases outside the gene matches. Germline CDR1 reads SGHTA; CDR2 reads FQGNSA. This CDR3 is 15 amino acids long. Full variable domain (missing parts from reference TRBV7-2 and TRBJ2-5): GAGVSQSPSNKVTEKGKDVELRCDPISGHTALYWYRQSLGQGLEFLIYFQGNSAPDKSGLPSDRFSAERTGGSVSTLTIQRTQQEDSAVYLCASSYGLAGGETQYFGPGTRLLVL.

This rearrangement joins TRBV30 to TRBJ2-7, with 11 bases identical to TRBD1. The CDR3 spans 15 residues. V shed 5 bases and J 3 bases; nucleotides not matched to a gene: 9. The germline gives CDR1 GTSNPN, CDR2 SVGIG (reference sequence). This chain's CDR3 is CAWGYGTGGFYEQYF. The DNA for the CDR3 is TGTGCCTGGGGCTACGGGACAGGGGGTTTCTACGAGCAGTACTTC.